What follows are 28 T cell receptor beta chains derived from one specimen sequenced in a study of CXCR3-negative and CXCR3-positive naive CD8 T cells. The libraries of TRB cDNA were constructed through 5' RACE using UMI labels. Using the 5' RACE reads, TCRdb records one entry per CDR3 protein without DNA. The table counts roughly 45,000 distinct CDR3 sequences; over 2% lies in the top ten. The specimen sequenced was naive CXCR3- CD8+ T cells from blood. Subset given: CD45RO-CCR7+CD27+CD95- naive CD8+ T cells lacking CXCR3 (TNR3-). These receptor sequences come from a human donor in good health. Some clones in this sample may be carry-over from other donors' samples.

The chain has TRBV4-2 and TRBJ2-1; TCRdb's D call of TRBD2 is untestable without DNA. The CDR3 consists of 17 residues. Germline V gives CDR1 LGHNA, CDR2 YNFKEQ. This CDR3 is CASSQTASGEDYNEQFF.

The chain joins TRBV5-1 to TRBJ2-3; checking the TCRdb D call of TRBD1 is not possible without DNA. The CDR3 is 15 amino acids. Germline V lookup: CDR1 SGHRS, CDR2 YFSETQ. CDR3 protein: CASQFRGQDHDTQYF.

The gene calls are TRBV9 and TRBJ2-2; as DNA is missing, the TRBD1 call by TCRdb cannot be tested. Germline-derived CDR1 and CDR2 are SGDLS and YYNGEE. This CDR3 comprises 14 residues. CDR3 sequence reads: CASDEGGNTGELFF.

CDR3 amino acids: CSARRWGYEQYF. The rearrangement uses TRBV20-1 and TRBJ2-7. CDR1 and CDR2 from the germline V gene are DFQATT and SNEGSKA (reference sequence). The CDR3 runs 12 residues.

The chain links TRBV6-4 to TRBJ2-1; TCRdb's assignment of TRBD2 cannot be checked, as there is no DNA. CDR3 size: 15 residues. CDR1 is MRHNA and CDR2 is SNTAGT in the germline V gene. CDR3 sequence reads: CASSETSGSHNEQFF.

The V gene is TRBV2, the J gene TRBJ2-4; the D call of TRBD2 rests on TCRdb alone, since no DNA is present to check it. The CDR3 loop spans 13 amino acids. Germline V CDR1 and CDR2: SNHLY, FYNNEI. The CDR3 is CASRTLEGPTQYF.

By frequency, this clonotype is medium-sized. The chain recombines TRBV5-5 with TRBJ2-1; no DNA is available, so the TRBD1 call from TCRdb remains unchecked. The CDR3 extends over 15 amino acids. Germline V gene data show CDR1 as SGHKS and CDR2 as YYEKEE (reference sequence). This chain's CDR3 is CASSSPGSSYNEQFF. Using reference TRBV5-5 and TRBJ2-1 for the parts outside the CDR3, the full variable domain is DAGVTQSPTHLIKTRGQQVTLRCSPISGHKSVSWYQQVLGQGPQFIFQYYEKEERGRGNFPDRFSARQFPNYSSELNVNALLLGDSALYLCASSSPGSSYNEQFFGPGTRLTVL.

The chain links TRBV5-1 to TRBJ1-2; TCRdb proposes TRBD1, but this gene call is untestable without DNA. The CDR3 totals 14 residues. CDR1 SGHRS and CDR2 YFSETQ come from the germline V gene. This CDR3 is CASSLVAQGRGYTF.

The CDR3 loop reads CSVDLAGGLDEQFF. The J gene is TRBJ2-1, the V gene TRBV29-1; no DNA is available, so the TRBD2 call from TCRdb remains unchecked. The CDR3 has 14 residues. CDR1 is SQVTM, CDR2 ANQGSEA, per germline.

This chain connects TRBV7-2 to TRBJ2-5; lacking DNA, the TRBD2 call made by TCRdb goes unchecked. Germline V gene lookup returns CDR1 SGHTA and CDR2 FQGNSA. CDR3 size: 19 residues. CDR3 sequence reads: CASSSNSPLAGVAQETQYF.

This chain links TRBV29-1 with TRBJ2-3; checking the TCRdb D call of TRBD1 is not possible without DNA. CDR1 and CDR2 from the germline V gene are SQVTM and ANQGSEA. The length of the CDR3 is 17 residues. The CDR3 is CSVAGTGGSPGTDTQYF.

V is TRBV12-3 or TRBV12-4 and J is TRBJ2-1. The CDR3 contains 13 residues. CDR3 sequence: CASSSILYGEQFF.

This chain joins TRBV21-1 and TRBJ1-5. TRBV21-1 counts as a pseudogene. This CDR3 comprises 11 residues. The CDR3 region is CASSKNQPQHF.

The chain uses TRBV28 and TRBJ2-3; lacking DNA, the TRBD2 call made by TCRdb goes unchecked. Germline CDR1 reads MDHEN; CDR2 reads SYDVKM. This CDR3 is built from 15 residues. The CDR3 protein is CASSLTERGTDTQYF.

V usage is TRBV3-1 and J usage is TRBJ2-1; TCRdb designates TRBD1, a call that cannot be tested without DNA. The length of the CDR3 is 14 residues. CDR1 and CDR2 from the germline V gene are LGHDT and YNNKEL (reference sequence). CDR3 region: CASSQARGWNEQFF.

The chain is built from TRBV6-2 or TRBV6-3 and TRBJ2-7; TCRdb's assignment of TRBD2 cannot be checked, as there is no DNA. CDR3 length: 17 amino acids. CDR1 is MNHEY, CDR2 SVGEGT, per germline. This CDR3 is CASSYSTSGEPAYEQYF.

CDR3 protein: CASSYAETVNSYEQYF. V gene TRBV6-2 or TRBV6-3 combines with J gene TRBJ2-7. The CDR3 loop spans 16 amino acids. Germline V gene data show CDR1 as MNHEY and CDR2 as SVGEGT.

This sequence joins TRBV29-1 and TRBJ2-7. The CDR3 length is 14 residues. CDR1 is SQVTM, CDR2 ANQGSEA, per germline. CDR3 region: CSVEGPTTSYEQYF.

The chain recombines TRBV4-3 with TRBJ2-7; the TCRdb D gene call, TRBD1, has no DNA to confirm it. The CDR3 is made up of 15 amino acids. Germline CDR1 reads LGHNA; CDR2 reads YSLEER. CDR3: CASSQELVPSYEQYF.

The J gene is TRBJ2-4, the V gene TRBV3-1; TCRdb selects TRBD1, and the lack of DNA leaves this call unchecked. This CDR3 has 15 residues. Looked up from germline, CDR1 is LGHDT and CDR2 is YNNKEL (reference sequence). The CDR3 loop reads CASSQDPGVQNIQYF.

The rearrangement joins TRBV12-3 or TRBV12-4 to TRBJ1-1. There are 13 residues in the CDR3. The CDR3: CASGTTRVAEAFF.

The CDR3 loop reads CSVGSLYEQYF. The gene calls are TRBV29-1 and TRBJ2-7. The CDR3 has 11 residues. Germline lookup yields CDR1 SQVTM and CDR2 ANQGSEA.

The V call is TRBV28, the J call TRBJ2-7; TCRdb proposes TRBD1, but this gene call is untestable without DNA. The germline V gene has CDR1 MDHEN and CDR2 SYDVKM. This CDR3 is 15 amino acids long. The CDR3 is CASTLRGDGWYEQYF.

The chain couples TRBV23-1 to TRBJ2-2; TCRdb designates TRBD2, a call that cannot be tested without DNA. TRBV23-1 is noted as an ORF with a role that remains uncertain. This CDR3 is 19 amino acids long. Here the CDR3 reads CASSRQTGTSGSNTGELFF.

The chain has TRBV5-1 and TRBJ2-2. The CDR3 runs 12 residues. The germline gives CDR1 SGHRS, CDR2 YFSETQ. The CDR3 region is CASSYGTGELFF.

The chain recombines TRBV25-1 with TRBJ2-6; TCRdb calls TRBD2, which cannot be checked without DNA. The CDR3 is made up of 12 amino acids. CDR1 and CDR2 (germline): MGHDK, SYGVNS. The CDR3 here is CASGDLWDVLTF.

This chain links TRBV3-1 with TRBJ2-7. The CDR3 is 15 amino acids. The V gene's germline CDR1 is LGHDT and CDR2 YNNKEL (reference sequence). The CDR3 sequence: CASSQDRVKSYEQYF.

The chain recombines TRBV29-1 with TRBJ2-7; with no DNA, the TCRdb D assignment of TRBD1 cannot be verified. Germline-derived CDR1 and CDR2 are SQVTM and ANQGSEA. This CDR3 has 15 residues. CDR3 loop: CSVDLRDRESYEQYF.